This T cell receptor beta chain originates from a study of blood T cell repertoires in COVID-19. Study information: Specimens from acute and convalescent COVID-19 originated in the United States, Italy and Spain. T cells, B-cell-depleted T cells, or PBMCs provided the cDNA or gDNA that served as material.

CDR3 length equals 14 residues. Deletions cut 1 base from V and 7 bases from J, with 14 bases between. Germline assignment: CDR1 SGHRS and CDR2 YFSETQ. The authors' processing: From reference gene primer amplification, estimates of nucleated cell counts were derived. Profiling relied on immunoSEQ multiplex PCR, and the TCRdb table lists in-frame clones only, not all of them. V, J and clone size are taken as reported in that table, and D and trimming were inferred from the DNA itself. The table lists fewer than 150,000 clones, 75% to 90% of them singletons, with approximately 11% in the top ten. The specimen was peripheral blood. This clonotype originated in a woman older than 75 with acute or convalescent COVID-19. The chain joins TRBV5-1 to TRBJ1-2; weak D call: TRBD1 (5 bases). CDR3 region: CASSLYGPGSGYTF. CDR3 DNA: TGCGCCAGCAGCTTGTACGGGCCAGGGTCTGGCTACACCTTC.